The 24 T cell receptor beta chains below were found in one sample sequenced in a study of T cells after yellow fever vaccination (dated by TCRdb to between 2018 and 2020). The treatment or condition label, as the study defines it: live attenuated yellow fever vaccine strain. Libraries were built with 5' RACE. The run used an Illumina HiSeq 2500. In TCRdb, the public reads were trimmed at Q25 with fastp and aligned with MiXCR, with productive beta chains retained. Each entry merges the rows of one CDR3 protein and shows their most common DNA and genes. The sample table records hundreds of thousands of distinct CDR3 sequences; roughly 12% of these occur just once. The ten biggest clones cover around an eighth of the sample. The material was PBMCs, obtained on the day of the yellow fever booster vaccination. These receptors originate from a man aged 25-40 years who received the YFV17D yellow fever vaccine.

This clonotype was detected only a few times. V gene TRBV5-1 combines with J gene TRBJ2-7, with D maybe TRBD2 (5 bases). This CDR3 spans 15 amino acids. In germline, CDR1 is SGHRS, CDR2 YFSETQ. The V end lost 4 bases, the J end lost 2 bases, and 16 bases lay between the germline ends. The DNA of the CDR3 is TGCGCCAGCAGCCTCGGATACAACGGGACCTACGAGCAGTACTTC. The encoded protein is CASSLGYNGTYEQYF.

The chain has TRBV20-1 and TRBJ2-5, with 10 bases lining up with TRBD1. The V gene's germline CDR1 is DFQATT and CDR2 SNEGSKA (reference sequence). The length of the CDR3 is 16 residues. CDR3 sequence (DNA): TGCTGTGGCCAACCCGCGTCCGACAGGGGGCGTGAGGGCCAGTACTTC. Protein sequence: CCGQPASDRGREGQYF.

This clonotype was recorded many times. V usage is TRBV7-6 and J usage is TRBJ2-7; possible D gene TRBD1, 6 bases. Germline V gene data show CDR1 as SGHVS and CDR2 as FNYEAQ. The CDR3 is 15 amino acids. Trimming took 0 bases from V and 2 from J, leaving 11 bases between them. The CDR3 region is CASSLARGSPYEQYF. In DNA form, the CDR3 reads TGTGCCAGCAGCTTAGCCAGGGGCTCCCCCTACGAGCAGTACTTC.

The rearrangement links TRBV20-1 to TRBJ1-2; a weak D match, TRBD1 (5 bases). The CDR3 extends over 12 amino acids. From germline, CDR1 is DFQATT and CDR2 SNEGSKA (reference sequence). The ends were cut back, 3 bases at V and 4 bases at J, with 9 bases in the middle. CDR3 in DNA: TGCAGTGCTAGCGGCCAGGGCTATGGCTACACCTTC. The encoded protein is CSASGQGYGYTF.

This rearrangement joins TRBV7-2 to TRBJ2-6; 7 bases fit TRBD1. Germline-derived CDR1 and CDR2 are SGHTA and FQGNSA. The CDR3 is made up of 15 amino acids. Trimming removed 5 bases from V and 2 bases from J; junction bases left unmatched: 3. CDR3 in amino acids: CASSNDRAGANVLTF. The CDR3 nucleotides are TGTGCCAGCAGCAACGACAGGGCTGGGGCCAACGTCCTGACTTTC.

This sequence joins TRBV7-9 and TRBJ2-1, with D possibly being TRBD1 (5 bases). Trimming removed 7 bases at V and 6 bases at J, with 13 bases between. The CDR3 has 13 residues. Germline-derived CDR1 and CDR2 are SEHNR and FQNEAQ (reference sequence). For the CDR3, the DNA is TGTGCCAGCACCAACCTCCAGGGCAATGAGCAGTTCTTC. Encoded protein: CASTNLQGNEQFF.

This chain links TRBV4-2 with TRBJ2-3; the match to TRBD2 covers 7 bases. V was clipped by 4 bases and J by 2 bases; unmatched bases: 21. In germline, CDR1 is LGHNA, CDR2 YNFKEQ. The CDR3 runs 20 residues. The CDR3 sequence is CASSPGLLCWEGLFTDTQYF. The CDR3 nucleotides are TGTGCCAGCAGCCCCGGGCTCCTCTGCTGGGAGGGCCTCTTCACAGATACGCAGTATTTT.

This clonotype has only a few counts. The J gene is TRBJ1-3, the V gene TRBV7-8, with D unresolved. V was trimmed by 5 bases and J by 4 bases, leaving 12 bases between them. The CDR3 is 14 residues long. Germline loops: CDR1 SGHVS, CDR2 FQNEAQ. CDR3 nucleotides: TGTGCCAGCAGCCAGGTTGTGGGGGGAAACACCATATATTTT. This translates into CASSQVVGGNTIYF.

The chain links TRBV5-1 to TRBJ2-1; 8 nucleotides agree with TRBD2. The V gene's germline CDR1 is SGHRS and CDR2 YFSETQ. The CDR3 contains 14 residues. Losses at the gene ends were 4 bases for V and 6 bases for J; bases not matched to a gene: 6. As DNA, the CDR3 is TGCGCCAGCAGCGATTCTAGCGGGTCCAATGAGCAGTTCTTC. Protein: CASSDSSGSNEQFF.

This clonotype has ten or more counts. This rearrangement joins TRBV7-2 to TRBJ1-1; D uncertain. The CDR3 consists of 11 residues. V lost 6 bases and J 2 bases, leaving 4 bases between the germline ends. CDR1 SGHTA and CDR2 FQGNSA come from the germline V gene. CDR3 loop: CASSTNTEAFF. The CDR3 DNA follows: TGTGCCAGCAGTACAAACACTGAAGCTTTCTTT.

This clonotype was counted only a few times. Relative to the germline gene, one junction end is altered; a read error may explain this. This chain uses TRBV29-1 with TRBJ2-7, with D possibly called TRBD1 or TRBD2 (6 bases each). Germline CDR1 and CDR2: SQVTM and ANQGSEA. This CDR3 is built from 11 residues. This chain's CDR3 is CSVEAEGGPHF. In DNA form, the CDR3 reads TGCAGCGTTGAGGCGGAAGGGGGGCCACACTTC.

The gene calls are TRBV7-9 and TRBJ2-6; TRBD2 might be the D (5 bases). CDR3 size: 15 residues. CDR1 and CDR2 from the germline V gene are SEHNR and FQNEAQ (reference sequence). Trimming cost V 7 bases and J 0 bases, with 10 bases left between them. CDR3 sequence reads: CASNVGDSGANVLTF. DNA of the CDR3: TGTGCCAGCAACGTGGGAGACTCTGGGGCCAACGTCCTGACTTTC.

The rearrangement links TRBV29-1 to TRBJ2-3, with 9 positions matching TRBD2. Germline assignment: CDR1 SQVTM and CDR2 ANQGSEA. The ends lost 4 bases at V and 3 bases at J; junction bases unmatched: 5. The CDR3 has 14 residues. CDR3 in DNA: TGCAGCGTTGGGCTAGCGGGAAATACAGATACGCAGTATTTT. Translated: CSVGLAGNTDTQYF.

The chain links TRBV20-1 to TRBJ2-1; 11 nucleotides agree with TRBD2. J lost 15 bases, V lost 1 base, and 17 bases had no gene match. Germline V gene data show CDR1 as DFQATT and CDR2 as SNEGSKA (reference sequence). The CDR3 is 16 amino acids. The CDR3 bases are TGCAGTGCTAGAGTACCAGGGACTAGCGGCCCAGCGGATCGGTTCTTC. Amino acids: CSARVPGTSGPADRFF.

The chain has TRBV7-2 and TRBJ2-1, with 7 bases lining up with TRBD2. V gave up 5 bases and J gave up 2 bases; unmatched junction bases: 12. The germline gives CDR1 SGHTA, CDR2 FQGNSA. The CDR3 has 17 residues. This chain's CDR3 is CASSHREGPQPYNEQFF. CDR3 DNA sequence: TGTGCCAGCAGCCATAGGGAGGGGCCGCAACCCTACAATGAGCAGTTCTTC.

The chain couples TRBV7-3 to TRBJ2-4; D call uncertain. The V gene lost 5 bases and the J gene lost 6 bases, with 14 bases spanning the gap. This CDR3 is built from 14 residues. CDR1 SGHTA and CDR2 FQGTGA come from the germline V gene. The CDR3: CASSPGFGGNIQYF. CDR3 nucleotide sequence: TGTGCCAGCAGCCCCGGGTTTGGCGGAAACATTCAGTACTTC.

This clonotype was counted only a few times. The chain employs TRBV20-1 and TRBJ2-7; D is uncertain. The germline V and J ends were trimmed by 3 bases and 4 bases, with 19 bases remaining between them. This CDR3 region has 15 residues. CDR1 and CDR2 (germline): DFQATT, SNEGSKA (reference sequence). The CDR3 reads CSARISPEIVYEQYF. The DNA of the CDR3 is TGCAGTGCTAGGATTAGCCCGGAGATTGTATACGAGCAGTACTTC.

V usage is TRBV3-1 and J usage is TRBJ1-1; 7 bases align to TRBD1. The CDR3 is 13 amino acids. CDR1 LGHDT and CDR2 YNNKEL come from the germline V gene (reference sequence). V trimming: 2 bases; J trimming: 11 bases; junction bases outside the gene matches: 8. The CDR3 region is CASSQPGGARAFF. The CDR3 coding sequence is TGTGCCAGCAGCCAACCAGGGGGGGCGCGGGCTTTCTTT.

This clonotype occurred a few times. The chain has TRBV20-1 and TRBJ2-1; D gene unclear. CDR1 is DFQATT, CDR2 SNEGSKA, per germline (reference sequence). Trimming left V 3 bases short and J 9 bases short, with 6 bases between. CDR3 length: 10 residues. In DNA, the CDR3 is TGCAGTGCTAGCGAGGCTGAGCAGTTCTTC. Amino acid sequence: CSASEAEQFF.

This clonotype was seen only once. The chain is built from TRBV7-2 and TRBJ2-1; 15 bases match TRBD2. CDR1 SGHTA and CDR2 FQGNSA come from the germline V gene. The CDR3 contains 17 residues. The V and J ends lost 2 bases and 12 bases, in that order; junction bases with no gene match: 11. CDR3 nucleotides: TGTGCCAGCAGCTTAATAGGACTAGCGGGAGGGAATGAGTGGCAGTTCTTC. This gives the protein CASSLIGLAGGNEWQFF.

The CDR3 DNA reads as TGCGCCAGCAGCCAAGAAGGGAGACGCTCCTACAATGAGCAGTTCTTC. This gives the protein CASSQEGRRSYNEQFF. V usage is TRBV4-3 and J usage is TRBJ2-1; D perhaps matches TRBD2 (5 bases). With 0 bases removed from V and 0 bases from J, the gap between germline ends came to 9 bases. The germline CDR1 and CDR2 sequences are LGHNA and YSLEER. The CDR3 spans 16 residues.

This clonotype showed up many times. The chain couples TRBV6-5 to TRBJ1-1; a weak D match, TRBD1 (5 bases). The CDR3 is made up of 13 amino acids. Trimming removed 6 bases at V and 3 bases at J, with 11 bases between. The V gene's germline CDR1 is MNHEY and CDR2 SVGAGI. Here the CDR3 reads CASSRVLDTEAFF. In DNA, the CDR3 is TGTGCCAGCAGCAGGGTTCTGGACACTGAAGCTTTCTTT.

The chain is built from TRBV29-1 and TRBJ2-5, with D possibly TRBD2 on 5 matching bases. The CDR3 extends over 13 amino acids. Per germline, CDR1 SQVTM and CDR2 ANQGSEA. Trimming removed 6 bases at V and 5 bases at J, with 16 bases between. CDR3: CSVEGSRPETQYF. The DNA of the CDR3 is TGCAGCGTCGAGGGTAGCCGTCCGGAGACCCAGTACTTC.

This clonotype was recorded a few times. The V call is TRBV10-2, the J call TRBJ2-1; D tentatively fits TRBD1 or TRBD2 (6 bases each). From germline, CDR1 is WSHSY and CDR2 SAAADI. V lost 9 bases to trimming and J lost 5 bases, with 23 bases between them. This CDR3 comprises 16 residues. The CDR3 loop reads CASVEGVRDPNNEQFF. As DNA, the CDR3 is TGCGCCAGTGTGGAGGGGGTGCGGGACCCTAACAATGAGCAGTTCTTC.